Given below is one T cell receptor (beta chain) in context. This sample is drawn from a study of kidney transplant recipient with SARS-CoV-2 infection. The V gene's germline CDR1 is WNHNN and CDR2 SYGVQD (reference sequence). V was cut by 8 bases and J by 4 bases, with 26 bases left in between. This CDR3 is built from 17 residues. Each CDR3 protein gets one entry after TCRdb re-called the reads with MiXCR. The table shows under 300,000 distinct CDR3 sequences, with under 35% occurring only once. This chain joins TRBV10-1 and TRBJ1-2, with D unresolved. Here the sequenced sample was a blood sample, taken at baseline and between days 110 and 120 from a kidney transplant recipient. The receptor comes from a male patient in his thirties who had COVID-19 and was a kidney transplant recipient. Some T cells may trace back to the graft donor. In DNA, the CDR3 is TGCGCCAGCGGTAAGCACGCAAGATCGCGAAAGACCTATGGCTACACCTTC. This sequence encodes CASGKHARSRKTYGYTF.